A single sample gave rise to the 8 T cell receptor beta chains below, sequenced in a study of tumor-infiltrating lymphocytes in primary liver carcinoma. With a constant-region primer, TCR beta cDNA was made from 400 to 550 ng of total RNA. A slightly modified ARM-PCR protocol with three nested multiplex PCR rounds produced these TCR beta libraries. It was with TRBV1-TRBV30 forward primers and a C-beta reverse primer that the first two PCR rounds were run, at about 10 cycles each. TCRdb itself ran the multiplex PCR reads through MiXCR, one entry per CDR3 protein. The data show 35,000 to 50,000 distinct CDR3 sequences, with 75% seen just once and over 30% held by the top ten. From unsorted bulk tissue weighing about 17-30 mg, DNA and RNA were co-extracted. The source material was tumor-adjacent normal liver tissue. Every receptor here comes from a woman aged 30 to 39 with primary liver carcinoma and hepatitis B virus infection.

To note about this clonotype: The germline gene is not matched at one end of the junction; a read error may be the cause. V and J are TRBV29-1 and TRBJ2-1, with D perhaps assigned TRBD1 or TRBD2 (5 bases each). The CDR3 spans 13 residues. Germline V gives CDR1 SQVTM, CDR2 ANQGSEA. CDR3 region: CSVDGTRDNKQFF. CDR3 coding DNA: TGCAGCGTTGACGGGACCAGAGACAATAAGCAGTTCTTC.

For this clonotype: The germline gene is not matched at one end of the junction; a read error may be the cause. V gene TRBV4-2 combines with J gene TRBJ2-2; D call uncertain. CDR3 size: 14 residues. Germline loops: CDR1 LGHNA, CDR2 YNFKEQ. The CDR3 nucleotides read TGTGCCAGCAGCCAAAGACCCAACACCAGGGAGCTGTTTTTT. The encoded protein is CASSQRPNTRELFF.

This rearrangement joins TRBV4-3 to TRBJ1-2; D gene ambiguous. V was trimmed by 8 bases and J by 4 bases, leaving 17 bases between them. This CDR3 region has 14 residues. Germline V CDR1 and CDR2: LGHNA, YSLEER. In DNA form, the CDR3 reads TGCGCCAGCGGCGCTGAGTTTGAGCTCTATGGCTACACCTTC. Its translation is CASGAEFELYGYTF.

This clonotype appeared a few times. This sequence joins TRBV12-3 or TRBV12-4 and TRBJ2-7; TRBD2 matches at 11 bases. V shed 4 bases and J 10 bases; nucleotides not matched to a gene: 12. This CDR3 has 15 amino acids. CDR3 bases: TGTGCCAGCAGTTCTCGTCGGGCTAGCGGGGGGATTCAGTACTTC. This encodes CASSSRRASGGIQYF.

Points on this clonotype: The junction departs from germline at one end; a sequencing error may be responsible. J is TRBJ2-7 and V is TRBV12-3 or TRBV12-4, with TRBD2 matching over 8 bases. The CDR3 contains 15 residues. This CDR3 is CASRSGTRGSYEQHF. As DNA, the CDR3 is TGTGCCAGCAGATCCGGGACTAGGGGCTCCTACGAGCAGCACTTC.

Comments on this clonotype: The junction differs from germline at one of its ends, possibly a read error. J is TRBJ2-7 and V is TRBV13; no clear D gene. Germline-derived CDR1 and CDR2 are PRHDT and FYEKMQ (reference sequence). This CDR3 is built from 12 residues. This chain's CDR3 is CASSLGLYGQYF. Written as DNA, the CDR3 is TGTGCCAGCAGCTTAGGCCTCTACGGGCAGTACTTC.

The genes are TRBV10-2 and TRBJ1-1; D is unclear. CDR3 length: 11 residues. Germline lookup yields CDR1 WSHSY and CDR2 SAAADI. The CDR3 spells CDIFAGTEAFF. The CDR3 DNA sequence: TGCGACATCTTCGCCGGGACTGAAGCTTTCTTT.

V is TRBV2 and J is TRBJ2-3; TRBD2 is a possible D gene (6 bases). V shed 11 bases and J shed 6 bases, with 21 bases lying between them. In germline, CDR1 is SNHLY, CDR2 FYNNEI. The CDR3 is 14 residues long. CDR3 nucleotide sequence: TGTGCCGGACCCGGGGGAGCAACTTCGGATACGCAGTATTTT. Its protein is CAGPGGATSDTQYF. The entire variable domain, with the rest obtained from reference TRBV2 and TRBJ2-3, is as follows: EPEVTQTPSHQVTQMGQEVILRCVPISNHLYFYWYRQILGQKVEFLVSFYNNEISEKSEIFDDQFSVERPDGSNFTLKIRSTKLEDSAMYFCAGPGGATSDTQYFGPGTRLTVL.